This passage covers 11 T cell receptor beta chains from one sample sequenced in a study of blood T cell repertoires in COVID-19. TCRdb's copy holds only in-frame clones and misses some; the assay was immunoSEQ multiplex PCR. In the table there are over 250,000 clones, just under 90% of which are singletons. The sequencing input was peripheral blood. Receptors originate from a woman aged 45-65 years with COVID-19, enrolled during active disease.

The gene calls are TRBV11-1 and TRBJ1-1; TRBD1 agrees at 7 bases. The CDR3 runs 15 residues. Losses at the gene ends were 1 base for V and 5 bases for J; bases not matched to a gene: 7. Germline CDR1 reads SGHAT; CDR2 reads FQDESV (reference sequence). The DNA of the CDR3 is TGTGCCAGCAGCTTAGACCACAGGGGAGGAACTGAAGCTTTCTTT. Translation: CASSLDHRGGTEAFF.

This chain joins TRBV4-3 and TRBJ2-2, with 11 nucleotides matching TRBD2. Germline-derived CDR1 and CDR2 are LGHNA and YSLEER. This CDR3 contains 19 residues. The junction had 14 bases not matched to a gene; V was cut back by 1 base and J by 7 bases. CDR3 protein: CASSQAWGSGRASDGELFF. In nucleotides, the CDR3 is TGCGCCAGCAGCCAAGCCTGGGGTAGCGGGAGGGCCTCGGACGGGGAGCTGTTTTTT.

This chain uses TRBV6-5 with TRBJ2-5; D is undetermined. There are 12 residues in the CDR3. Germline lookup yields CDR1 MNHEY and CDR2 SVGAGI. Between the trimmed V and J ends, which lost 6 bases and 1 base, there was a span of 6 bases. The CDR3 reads CASRARQETQYF. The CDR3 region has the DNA TGTGCCAGCAGGGCCCGCCAAGAGACCCAGTACTTC.

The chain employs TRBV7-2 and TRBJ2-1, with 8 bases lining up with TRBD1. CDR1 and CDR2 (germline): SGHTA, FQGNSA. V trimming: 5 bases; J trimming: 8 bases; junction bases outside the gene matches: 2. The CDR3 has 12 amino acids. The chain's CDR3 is CASSRQGYEQFF. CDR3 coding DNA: TGTGCCAGCAGCAGACAGGGGTATGAGCAGTTCTTC.

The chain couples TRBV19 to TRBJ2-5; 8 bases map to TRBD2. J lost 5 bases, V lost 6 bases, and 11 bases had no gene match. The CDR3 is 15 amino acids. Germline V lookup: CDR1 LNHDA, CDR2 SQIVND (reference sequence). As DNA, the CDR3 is TGTGCCAGTAGCGTGCCCAGCGGGAGAGGGGAGACCCAGTACTTC. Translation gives CASSVPSGRGETQYF.

For the CDR3, the DNA is TGTGCCAGCAGTTTATCTACAGGGCTTAACTACGAGCAGTACTTC. Translated: CASSLSTGLNYEQYF. The chain links TRBV27 to TRBJ2-7; a possible D gene is TRBD1 (6 bases). CDR3 length: 15 residues. Germline-derived CDR1 and CDR2 are MNHEY and SMNVEV (reference sequence). Trimming removed 0 bases from V and 3 bases from J, with 12 bases in between.

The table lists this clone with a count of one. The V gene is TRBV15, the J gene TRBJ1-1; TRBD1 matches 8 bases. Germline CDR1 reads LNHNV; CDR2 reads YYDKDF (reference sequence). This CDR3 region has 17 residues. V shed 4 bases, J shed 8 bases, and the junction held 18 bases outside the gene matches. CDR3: CATSTLGGGRGLREAFF. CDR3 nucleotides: TGTGCCACCAGCACCCTCGGAGGGGGCAGGGGGCTTAGGGAAGCTTTCTTT. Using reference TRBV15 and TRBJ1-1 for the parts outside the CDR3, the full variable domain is DAMVIQNPRYQVTQFGKPVTLSCSQTLNHNVMYWYQQKSSQAPKLLFHYYDKDFNNEADTPDNFQSRRPNTSFCFLDIRSPGLGDTAMYLCATSTLGGGRGLREAFFGQGTRLTVV.

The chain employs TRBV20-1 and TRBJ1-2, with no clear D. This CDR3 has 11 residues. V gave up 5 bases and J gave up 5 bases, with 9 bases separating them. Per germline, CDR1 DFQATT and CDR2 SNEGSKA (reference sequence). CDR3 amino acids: CSADSVYGYTF. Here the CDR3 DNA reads TGCAGTGCTGATTCGGTGTATGGCTACACCTTC.

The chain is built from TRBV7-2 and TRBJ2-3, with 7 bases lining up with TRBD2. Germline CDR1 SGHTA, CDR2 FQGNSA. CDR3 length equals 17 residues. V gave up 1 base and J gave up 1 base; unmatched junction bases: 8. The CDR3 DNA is TGTGCCAGCAGCTTAGGAAGGGGCGGGAGAGGCACAGATACGCAGTATTTT. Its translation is CASSLGRGGRGTDTQYF.

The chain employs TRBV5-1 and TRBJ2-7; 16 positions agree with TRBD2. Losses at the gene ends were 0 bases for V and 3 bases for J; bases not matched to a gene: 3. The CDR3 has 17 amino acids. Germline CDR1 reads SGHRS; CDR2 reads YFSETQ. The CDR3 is CASSLAGLAGGNYEQYF. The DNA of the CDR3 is TGCGCCAGCAGCTTGGCGGGACTAGCGGGAGGGAACTACGAGCAGTACTTC.

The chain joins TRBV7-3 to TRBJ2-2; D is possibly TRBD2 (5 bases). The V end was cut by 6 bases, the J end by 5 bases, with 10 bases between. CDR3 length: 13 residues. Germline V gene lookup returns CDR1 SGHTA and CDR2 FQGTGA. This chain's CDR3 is CASSQPGTGELFF. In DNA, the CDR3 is TGTGCCAGCAGTCAACCGGGAACCGGGGAGCTGTTTTTT.